This is a list of T cell receptor beta chains from one sample in a study of long-term antiretroviral therapy in people with HIV. Sequenced by immunoSEQ multiplex PCR; TCRdb stores in-frame clones only, minus some. The table includes roughly 30,000 clones, 70% to 90% detected once. The source was unsorted PBMCs, collected 0.8 years before starting antiretroviral therapy. The receptors were gathered from a man between 18 and 35 years old with HIV. The CDR3 runs from the conserved cysteine through the conserved F or W.

v_call	j_call	cdr3_aa
TRBV5-1	TRBJ1-1	CASSLVWDTEAFF
TRBV11-2	TRBJ2-7	CASRGLRYEQYF
TRBV5-5	TRBJ1-4	CASRDSYNEKLFF
TRBV5-1	TRBJ1-3	CASSRTAEGGNTIYF
TRBV19	TRBJ2-3	CASSIQDRTDTQYF
TRBV7-2	TRBJ2-7	CASSLSSAGGYEQYF
TRBV10-3	TRBJ2-1	CAITALGGRYNEQFF
TRBV5-6	TRBJ2-1	CASSQTREQFF
TRBV18	TRBJ1-5	CASSMRGRSQPQHF
TRBV7-8	TRBJ1-6	CASSFPESGSPLHF